This T cell receptor (beta chain) stems from a study of blood T cell repertoires in COVID-19. Study-wide context: PBMCs, B-cell-depleted T cells, or T cells provided the cDNA or gDNA that made up the material.

Original analysis: Estimates of nucleated cell counts were drawn from the amplification of reference gene primers. TCRdb's copy holds only in-frame clones and misses some; the assay was immunoSEQ multiplex PCR. That table furnishes V, J and clone size, whereas the DNA furnished D and trimming. This sample yields around 190,000 clones, of which 82% are seen a single time; approximately 8.1% belongs to the top ten. It was during active infection that Seattle patients were enrolled and then longitudinally followed. This clone was counted once. Germline lookup yields CDR1 SGHNT and CDR2 YYREEE (reference sequence). After removal of 1 base from V and 4 bases from J, the junction contained 5 bases not matched to a gene. The CDR3 totals 15 residues.

This receptor was identified in an older woman with COVID-19, enrolled during active disease. This chain connects TRBV5-4 to TRBJ2-3, with 8 bases identical to TRBD1. Source material: peripheral blood. In DNA form, the CDR3 reads TGTGCCAGCAGCTTGAGACAGGGGCCCTCAGATACGCAGTATTTT. Translated, it gives CASSLRQGPSDTQYF.